Presented here are 5 T cell receptor beta chains from one specimen sequenced in a study of glioma-infiltrating T cells after dendritic cell vaccination. The protocol was immunoSEQ multiplex PCR, while the TCRdb copy is restricted to in-frame clones and leaves out a portion. The profile shows about 64,000 clones, around four fifths of them singletons. The sample was blood, taken before dendritic cell vaccination. The receptors were gathered from a human donor with glioblastoma.

The J gene is TRBJ2-7, the V gene TRBV5-6, with D perhaps matching TRBD1 (5 bases). The CDR3 totals 14 residues. Germline CDR1 and CDR2: SGHDT and YYEEEE. Deletions cut 0 bases from V and 3 bases from J, with 10 bases between. CDR3 DNA sequence: TGTGCCAGCAGCTTGGTAGGGGCCCTCTACGAGCAGTACTTC. Translated: CASSLVGALYEQYF.

J is TRBJ1-1 and V is TRBV14; no clear D gene. The germline V gene encodes CDR1 SGHDN and CDR2 FVKESK. The germline V and J ends were trimmed by 4 bases and 1 base, with 13 bases remaining between them. The CDR3 is made up of 15 amino acids. DNA for the CDR3: TGTGCCAGCAGCCCGGGTGGCAGTTGGAACACTGAAGCTTTCTTT. Translated: CASSPGGSWNTEAFF.

The rearrangement joins TRBV20-1 to TRBJ1-2; D call uncertain. This CDR3 has 11 amino acids. V was clipped by 6 bases and J by 4 bases, with 9 bases between them. Germline CDR1 DFQATT, CDR2 SNEGSKA (reference sequence). CDR3 sequence: CSATIGYGYTF. The CDR3 region has the DNA TGCAGTGCCACTATCGGCTATGGCTACACCTTC.

The chain combines TRBV4-2 with TRBJ2-3, with D perhaps matching TRBD1 (6 bases). Trimming cost V 5 bases and J 6 bases, with 21 bases left between them. CDR1 LGHNA and CDR2 YNFKEQ come from the germline V gene. The CDR3 extends over 16 amino acids. CDR3 region: CASSGMGAPGLDTQYF. The CDR3 DNA follows: TGTGCCAGCAGCGGGATGGGGGCCCCAGGTCTGGATACGCAGTATTTT.

This rearrangement joins TRBV11-2 to TRBJ2-7; D is unclear. CDR1 is SGHAT, CDR2 FQNNGV, per germline. The CDR3 covers 15 residues. V shed 1 base and J shed 0 bases, with 10 bases lying between them. The CDR3 protein is CASSLGASSSYEQYF. The CDR3 DNA is TGTGCCAGCAGCTTAGGGGCGAGTAGCTCCTACGAGCAGTACTTC.